This record concerns one T cell receptor (beta chain) sequence. Its antigen remains unidentified. In TCRdb, the 5' RACE reads were re-called with MiXCR into one record per CDR3 protein. The sample consists of hundreds of thousands of distinct CDR3 sequences, approximately 12% of them appearing once. This sample was included in a study of T cells after yellow fever vaccination. CDR3 length: 20 amino acids. Trimming removed 6 bases from V and 0 bases from J, with 24 bases in between. Notes on the study in general: Post-booster reappearance was seen for most primary-vaccination clones (just over 95% CD4, 85% to 90% CD8). The appearance of a small share of clonotypes in both CD4 and CD8 compartments was observed.

The chain joins TRBV12-3 or TRBV12-4 to TRBJ2-6, with D possibly being TRBD1 (6 bases). Sample: PBMCs, taken on the day of the yellow fever booster vaccination. This clonotype was obtained from a man aged 30 to 45 who received the YFV17D yellow fever vaccine. Here the CDR3 reads CASSPWQGSRSASGANVLTF. The CDR3 coding sequence is TGTGCCAGCAGCCCGTGGCAGGGGAGCCGCTCTGCCTCTGGGGCCAACGTCCTGACTTTC.